These 22 T cell receptor beta chains originate from one sample sequenced in a study of T cell clones after liver transplantation. Profiling relied on immunoSEQ multiplex PCR, and the TCRdb table lists in-frame clones only, not all of them. The table has over 45,000 clones, 65% to 80% seen once. The sequencing used CD4+ T cells from blood, collected around 54 months after liver transplant. These receptors were collected from a human patient who received a liver transplant. Some of the T cells might come from the graft donor.

This sequence joins TRBV6-4 and TRBJ1-1; no firm D call. The CDR3 length is 15 residues. V was shortened by 6 bases and J by 1 base, with 15 bases between the two germline ends. CDR1 and CDR2 from the germline V gene are MRHNA and SNTAGT. CDR3 in DNA: TGTGCCAGCAGCCCCCAGGCAGCTTCGAACACTGAAGCTTTCTTT. Protein product: CASSPQAASNTEAFF.

The chain recombines TRBV5-6 with TRBJ2-1, with 12 bases matching TRBD2. The CDR3 totals 16 residues. V dropped 0 bases and J dropped 3; count of bases not matched to a gene: 1. Germline V gene data show CDR1 as SGHDT and CDR2 as YYEEEE. This CDR3 is CASSLVTSGGYNEQFF. In DNA, the CDR3 is TGTGCCAGCAGCTTGGTGACTAGCGGGGGCTACAATGAGCAGTTCTTC.

V and J are TRBV28 and TRBJ1-1, with D maybe TRBD1 (5 bases). This CDR3 spans 15 amino acids. V lost 5 bases to trimming and J lost 1 base, with 14 bases between them. Looked up from germline, CDR1 is MDHEN and CDR2 is SYDVKM. The CDR3 DNA reads as TGTGCCAGCAGTAGATCGGGGGGACCGAACACTGAAGCTTTCTTT. As protein: CASSRSGGPNTEAFF.

The gene calls are TRBV11-1 and TRBJ1-5; perhaps TRBD1 as D (5 bases). This CDR3 is built from 17 residues. The V gene's germline CDR1 is SGHAT and CDR2 FQDESV (reference sequence). V was trimmed by 5 bases and J by 4 bases, leaving 21 bases between them. CDR3 amino acids: CASSLPLPSTENQPQHF. In nucleotides, the CDR3 is TGTGCCAGCAGCCTACCGCTACCATCGACAGAGAATCAGCCCCAGCATTTT.

V usage is TRBV29-1 and J usage is TRBJ2-7; D is undetermined. The germline gives CDR1 SQVTM, CDR2 ANQGSEA. The CDR3 has 13 amino acids. Trimming shortened V by 3 bases and J by 3 bases, and 12 bases separated the two germline ends. CDR3 nucleotide sequence: TGCAGCGTTGAGACCAGACCGGGCTACGAGCAGTACTTC. Translated: CSVETRPGYEQYF.

This chain links TRBV28 with TRBJ2-7, with D tentatively TRBD2 (5 bases). The V gene lost 7 bases and the J gene lost 1 base, with 14 bases spanning the gap. The germline V gene encodes CDR1 MDHEN and CDR2 SYDVKM. This CDR3 has 14 amino acids. CDR3 bases: TGTGCCAGCAATTCGGGCGGGCCTTCCTACGAGCAGTACTTC. Translation: CASNSGGPSYEQYF.

The chain combines TRBV15 with TRBJ2-5; D is unresolved. This CDR3 comprises 15 residues. Trimming shortened V by 0 bases and J by 4 bases, and 12 bases separated the two germline ends. Germline-derived CDR1 and CDR2 are LNHNV and YYDKDF (reference sequence). The CDR3 bases are TGTGCCACCAGCAGAGATGGGAAGTCGGGAGAGACCCAGTACTTC. It yields the protein CATSRDGKSGETQYF.

This clone has a handful of counts. The chain is built from TRBV6-5 and TRBJ2-3, with 8 bases identical to TRBD1. Germline V CDR1 and CDR2: MNHEY, SVGAGI. With V trimmed by 0 bases and J by 4 bases, 3 bases remained unmatched. The CDR3 covers 15 residues. The CDR3 region is CASSYSAGGADTQYF. The CDR3, as DNA: TGTGCCAGCAGTTACTCGGCAGGGGGCGCAGATACGCAGTATTTT.

The chain is built from TRBV6-5 and TRBJ2-3; TRBD1 agrees at 7 bases. The CDR3 runs to 14 residues. The V segment lost 8 bases and the J segment 0 bases; nucleotides outside the gene matches: 5. Per the germline V gene, CDR1 is MNHEY and CDR2 is SVGAGI. The CDR3 sequence: CASQPGQSTDTQYF. The CDR3 nucleotides read TGTGCCAGCCAACCGGGACAGAGCACAGATACGCAGTATTTT.

The rearrangement uses TRBV28 and TRBJ2-5; D is tentatively TRBD1 or TRBD2 (5 bases each). Trimming cost V 5 bases and J 2 bases, with 15 bases left between them. CDR3 length: 15 residues. Germline CDR1 and CDR2: MDHEN and SYDVKM. As DNA, the CDR3 is TGTGCCAGCAGTCCAACGCCGGGACCTCAAGAGACCCAGTACTTC. This sequence encodes CASSPTPGPQETQYF.

V usage is TRBV5-5 and J usage is TRBJ1-1; D is unclear. Trimming cost V 0 bases and J 0 bases, with 3 bases left between them. This CDR3 comprises 13 residues. Per germline, CDR1 SGHKS and CDR2 YYEKEE (reference sequence). The CDR3 loop is CASSLAVNTEAFF. CDR3 nucleotides: TGTGCCAGCAGCTTGGCAGTGAACACTGAAGCTTTCTTT. Looking up the rest from reference TRBV5-5 and TRBJ1-1 gives the full variable domain: DAGVTQSPTHLIKTRGQQVTLRCSPISGHKSVSWYQQVLGQGPQFIFQYYEKEERGRGNFPDRFSARQFPNYSSELNVNALLLGDSALYLCASSLAVNTEAFFGQGTRLTVV.

This chain uses TRBV28 with TRBJ1-6; 7 bases are shared with TRBD1. Germline-derived CDR1 and CDR2 are MDHEN and SYDVKM. The CDR3 covers 14 residues. Unmatched junction bases numbered 6, after V lost 6 bases and J lost 7 bases. The CDR3: CASRSGTVNSPLHF. CDR3 coding DNA: TGTGCCAGCAGGTCCGGGACAGTCAATTCACCCCTCCACTTT.

In the case of this clone: At one boundary the junction diverges from the germline segment, which might be a read error. The gene calls are TRBV19 and TRBJ2-3; 7 bases agree with TRBD1. Germline loops: CDR1 LNHDA, CDR2 SQIVND (reference sequence). The CDR3 covers 14 residues. DNA for the CDR3: TGTGCCAGTAGTTTAGACAGGGCGGGAGATACGCAGTATTTT. Translated, it gives CASSLDRAGDTQYF. Using reference TRBV19 and TRBJ2-3 for the parts outside the CDR3, the full variable domain is DGGITQSPKYLFRKEGQNVTLSCEQNLNHDAMYWYRQDPGQGLRLIYYSQIVNDFQKGDIAEGYSVSREKKESFPLTVTSAQKNPTAFYLCASSLDRAGDTQYFGPGTRLTVL.

This chain connects TRBV18 to TRBJ1-2; D might be TRBD1 (5 bases). Germline CDR1 KGHSH, CDR2 LQKENI. The CDR3 is made up of 13 amino acids. V lost 4 bases and J lost 3, with 9 bases in between. CDR3 region: CASSQGTDYGYTF. Here the CDR3 DNA reads TGTGCCAGCTCACAAGGGACTGACTATGGCTACACCTTC.

This clone was found a few times. The chain joins TRBV29-1 to TRBJ2-3, with 8 bases fitting TRBD1. Trimming took 5 bases from V and 5 from J; bases not matched to a gene: 9. The CDR3 contains 14 residues. The V gene's germline CDR1 is SQVTM and CDR2 ANQGSEA. Here the CDR3 reads CSVKRQGIGDTQYF. As DNA, the CDR3 is TGCAGCGTTAAACGACAGGGGATTGGAGATACGCAGTATTTT.

This clone rates as medium-sized. This chain links TRBV7-2 with TRBJ1-5; 8 bases line up with TRBD1. The CDR3 consists of 13 residues. CDR1 and CDR2 from the germline V gene are SGHTA and FQGNSA. J gave up 6 bases and V 4 bases, and 2 bases lay outside the gene matches. DNA for the CDR3: TGTGCCAGCAGCTCGCAGGGGGCTCAGCCCCAGCATTTT. Translated: CASSSQGAQPQHF.

The chain uses TRBV7-3 and TRBJ2-1; D perhaps matches TRBD2 (6 bases). The CDR3 length is 16 residues. From germline, CDR1 is SGHTA and CDR2 FQGTGA. The V end lost 4 bases, the J end lost 3 bases, and 16 bases lay between the germline ends. The DNA for the CDR3 is TGTGCCAGCAGCTCTAACGCGGGGAGCAACTACAATGAGCAGTTCTTC. This encodes CASSSNAGSNYNEQFF.

In this sample, this clone turned up a few times. The chain joins TRBV19 to TRBJ2-2, with D possibly matching TRBD2 (5 bases). CDR1 is LNHDA and CDR2 is SQIVND in the germline V gene (reference sequence). The CDR3 extends over 16 amino acids. V gave up 10 bases and J gave up 3 bases, with 21 bases separating them. This CDR3 is CATSKVSGVYTGELFF. The CDR3 DNA is TGTGCCACCAGTAAGGTGTCCGGGGTCTACACCGGGGAGCTGTTTTTT.

V is TRBV28 and J is TRBJ1-3, with TRBD1 as a possible D gene (5 bases). The CDR3 covers 14 residues. Trimming took 4 bases from V and 0 from J, leaving 7 bases between them. Germline CDR1 MDHEN, CDR2 SYDVKM. CDR3 bases: TGTGCCAGCAGTTCGGGGGGCTCTGGAAACACCATATATTTT. Its translation is CASSSGGSGNTIYF. Filled out from reference TRBV28 and TRBJ1-3, the complete variable domain reads DVKVTQSSRYLVKRTGEKVFLECVQDMDHENMFWYRQDPGLGLRLIYFSYDVKMKEKGDIPEGYSVSREKKERFSLILESASTNQTSMYLCASSSGGSGNTIYFGEGSWLTVV.

The V call is TRBV5-6, the J call TRBJ1-5, with a weak D call TRBD1 (5 bases). Looked up from germline, CDR1 is SGHDT and CDR2 is YYEEEE. The length of the CDR3 is 14 residues. V was pared by 1 base and J by 7 bases, with 12 bases between. CDR3 in amino acids: CASSLRRGRQPQHF. The CDR3 bases are TGTGCCAGCAGCTTGCGGAGGGGCCGGCAGCCCCAGCATTTT.

V is TRBV7-6 and J is TRBJ2-5, with 9 bases that match TRBD1. CDR3 length equals 18 residues. Germline values: CDR1 SGHVS, CDR2 FNYEAQ. V trimming: 5 bases; J trimming: 3 bases; junction bases outside the gene matches: 16. CDR3 sequence: CASSRPGTGNGAEETQYF. The CDR3 nucleotides read TGTGCCAGCAGCAGACCCGGGACAGGGAACGGGGCTGAAGAGACCCAGTACTTC.

The genes are TRBV19 and TRBJ1-6, with a possible D match to TRBD1 (6 bases). Germline V lookup: CDR1 LNHDA, CDR2 SQIVND (reference sequence). The CDR3 has 14 amino acids. V was cut by 3 bases and J by 6 bases, with 9 bases left in between. The CDR3 region is CASSIGTTNSPLHF. CDR3 sequence (DNA): TGTGCCAGTAGTATCGGGACAACTAATTCACCCCTCCACTTT.